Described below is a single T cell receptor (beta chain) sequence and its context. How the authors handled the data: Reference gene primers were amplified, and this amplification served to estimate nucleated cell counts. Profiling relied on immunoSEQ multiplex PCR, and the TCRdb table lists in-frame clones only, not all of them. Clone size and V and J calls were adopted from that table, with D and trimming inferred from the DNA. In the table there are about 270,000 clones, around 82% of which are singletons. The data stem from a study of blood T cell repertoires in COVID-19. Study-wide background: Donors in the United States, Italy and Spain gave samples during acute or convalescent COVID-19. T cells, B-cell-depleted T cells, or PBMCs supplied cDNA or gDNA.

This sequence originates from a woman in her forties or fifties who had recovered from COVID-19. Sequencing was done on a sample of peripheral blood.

This chain's CDR3 is CASSPSGGTSGKYEQYF. The CDR3 DNA follows: TGTGCCAGCAGCCCCTCAGGGGGGACTAGCGGGAAATACGAGCAGTACTTC. The gene calls are TRBV5-4 and TRBJ2-7; 13 bases are a match to TRBD2. The CDR3 runs 17 residues. After removal of 4 bases from V and 4 bases from J, the junction contained 11 bases not matched to a gene. Germline-derived CDR1 and CDR2 are SGHNT and YYREEE (reference sequence).